Below are 12 T cell receptor beta chains sequenced from a single sample in a study of type 1 and type 2 diabetes patients. The PCR template was genomic DNA. Multiplex PCR with 30 forward and 13 reverse primers amplified the TCR beta CDR3. From the multiplex PCR reads, TCRdb called clonotypes with MiXCR, one entry per CDR3 protein. The sample holds 250,000 or so distinct CDR3 sequences, roughly 48% seen once. Specimen: peripheral blood mononuclear cells (PBMCs). These receptors came from a man younger than 35 with type 2 diabetes.

The J gene is TRBJ1-1, the V gene TRBV4-3, with a tentative D call TRBD1 (5 bases). The CDR3 has 12 amino acids. V was shortened by 5 bases and J by 8 bases, with 12 bases between the two germline ends. Per germline, CDR1 LGHNA and CDR2 YSLEER. The CDR3 coding sequence is TGCGCCAGCAGCGAAAGGGGATCGGAAGCTTTCTTT. This encodes CASSERGSEAFF.

In its sample, this clonotype was seen a few times. This chain connects TRBV7-6 to TRBJ2-7; no firm D call. This CDR3 contains 15 residues. Trimming removed 5 bases from V and 3 bases from J, with 17 bases in between. Per germline, CDR1 SGHVS and CDR2 FNYEAQ. CDR3 sequence reads: CASSLSSGAYYEQYF. CDR3 DNA: TGTGCCAGCAGCCTCAGTAGTGGAGCATACTACGAGCAGTACTTC.

This chain uses TRBV27 with TRBJ1-1, with no clear D. CDR3 length equals 14 residues. The ends were cut back, 6 bases at V and 4 bases at J, with 15 bases in the middle. Germline V gene data show CDR1 as MNHEY and CDR2 as SMNVEV (reference sequence). The CDR3 region is CASSNLGYSTEAFF. CDR3 coding DNA: TGTGCCAGCAGCAACCTAGGGTATAGCACTGAAGCTTTCTTT.

This clonotype was seen a few times. The V call is TRBV2, the J call TRBJ2-3; the D is unclear. Trimming cost V 3 bases and J 0 bases, with 10 bases left between them. The CDR3 runs 15 residues. Germline lookup yields CDR1 SNHLY and CDR2 FYNNEI. The CDR3, as DNA: TGTGCCAGCAGTGACCCCGGGTCCAGCACAGATACGCAGTATTTT. It encodes CASSDPGSSTDTQYF.

This clonotype was detected only a few times. This sequence joins TRBV2 and TRBJ2-7; tentative D call: TRBD1 (5 bases). Trimming removed 6 bases at V and 0 bases at J, with 15 bases between. CDR3 length: 15 residues. Looked up from germline, CDR1 is SNHLY and CDR2 is FYNNEI. The CDR3: CASRIGQYGSYEQYF. The CDR3 coding sequence is TGTGCCAGCAGGATAGGACAATACGGCTCCTACGAGCAGTACTTC. Complete variable domain (other parts from reference TRBV2 and TRBJ2-7): EPEVTQTPSHQVTQMGQEVILRCVPISNHLYFYWYRQILGQKVEFLVSFYNNEISEKSEIFDDQFSVERPDGSNFTLKIRSTKLEDSAMYFCASRIGQYGSYEQYFGPGTRLTVT.

Details on this clonotype: With a much larger clone just one base away, this may be a read error. V is TRBV30 and J is TRBJ1-1; 7 bases align to TRBD1. The CDR3 has 12 amino acids. Germline CDR1 and CDR2: GTSNPN and SVGIG (reference sequence). The V segment lost 2 bases and the J segment 12 bases; nucleotides outside the gene matches: 9. CDR3 DNA sequence: TGTGCCTGGAGTAACGACAGGGCGAGGACTTTCTTT. Its protein product is CAWSNDRARTFF.

The rearrangement joins TRBV13 to TRBJ2-3; D remains unclear. The germline V gene encodes CDR1 PRHDT and CDR2 FYEKMQ (reference sequence). This CDR3 region has 12 residues. V shed 5 bases and J shed 12 bases, with 15 bases lying between them. The DNA of the CDR3 is TGTGCCAGCAGCCCACCAGTTGGGCCCCAGTATTTT. It specifies CASSPPVGPQYF.

This clonotype came up a few times. J is TRBJ2-7 and V is TRBV7-2; 9 bases align to TRBD1. The germline V gene encodes CDR1 SGHTA and CDR2 FQGNSA. CDR3 length equals 15 residues. Trimming removed 5 bases from V and 4 bases from J; junction bases left unmatched: 9. CDR3 loop: CASSQTGGSGYEQYF. In DNA, the CDR3 is TGTGCCAGCAGCCAGACAGGGGGATCGGGATACGAGCAGTACTTC.

The chain carries TRBV19 and TRBJ1-2; D not resolved. Trimming left V 3 bases short and J 7 bases short, with 9 bases between. CDR1 LNHDA and CDR2 SQIVND come from the germline V gene (reference sequence). CDR3 length: 12 amino acids. The CDR3 DNA is TGTGCCAGTAGTATCGACTTCAGTGGCTACACCTTC. Translating it yields CASSIDFSGYTF.

A few counts support this clonotype. The rearrangement joins TRBV20-1 to TRBJ2-7; 8 nucleotides agree with TRBD1. Germline assignment: CDR1 DFQATT and CDR2 SNEGSKA (reference sequence). J lost 3 bases, V lost 7 bases, and 5 bases had no gene match. The CDR3 length is 12 residues. The CDR3 DNA sequence: TGCAGTGGGTCCGGGACAGGCTACGAGCAGTACTTC. It yields the protein CSGSGTGYEQYF.

The chain is built from TRBV19 and TRBJ2-2, with a possible D match to TRBD1 (5 bases). CDR1 LNHDA and CDR2 SQIVND come from the germline V gene (reference sequence). Trimming cost V 5 bases and J 7 bases, with 17 bases left between them. This CDR3 has 15 residues. CDR3 sequence: CASSVSQGNNGELFF. The CDR3 region has the DNA TGTGCCAGTAGTGTTTCCCAGGGTAATAACGGGGAGCTGTTTTTT.

This clonotype was recorded at least ten times. CDR3 loop: CASSVPSDTQYF. The CDR3, as DNA: TGTGCCAGCAGCGTCCCCTCAGATACGCAGTATTTT. The chain is built from TRBV7-2 and TRBJ2-3; D is uncertain. The CDR3 runs 12 residues. V was shortened by 5 bases and J by 4 bases, with 7 bases between the two germline ends. Germline CDR1 and CDR2: SGHTA and FQGNSA. Full variable domain (rest looked up from reference TRBV7-2 and TRBJ2-3): GAGVSQSPSNKVTEKGKDVELRCDPISGHTALYWYRQSLGQGLEFLIYFQGNSAPDKSGLPSDRFSAERTGGSVSTLTIQRTQQEDSAVYLCASSVPSDTQYFGPGTRLTVL.